Each of the 22 T cell receptor beta chains below was sequenced from the same sample in a study of fetal regulatory T cell absence and autoimmunity. Some clones are missing from TCRdb's copy, which holds only in-frame ones; the method was immunoSEQ multiplex PCR. The sample shows 85,000 to 100,000 clones, about 78% of them seen only once. The sample comprised pancreas tissue. These receptors all stem from a male donor with IPEX syndrome.

The chain carries TRBV5-1 and TRBJ2-3, with 7 bases matching TRBD1. CDR3 length: 18 residues. Trimming took 3 bases from V and 4 from J; bases not matched to a gene: 17. Germline V gene sequence: CDR1 SGHRS, CDR2 YFSETQ. This CDR3 reads CASSSRQGSLPVSDTQYF. As DNA, the CDR3 is TGCGCCAGCAGCTCCCGACAGGGCTCCCTACCTGTATCAGATACGCAGTATTTT. Combining the CDR3 with reference TRBV5-1 and TRBJ2-3 gives the whole variable domain KAGVTQTPRYLIKTRGQQVTLSCSPISGHRSVSWYQQTPGQGLQFLFEYFSETQRNKGNFPGRFSGRQFSNSRSEMNVSTLELGDSALYLCASSSRQGSLPVSDTQYFGPGTRLTVL.

This clone was seen a handful of times. This chain links TRBV5-6 with TRBJ2-1; tentative D call: TRBD2 (6 bases). Germline CDR1 and CDR2: SGHDT and YYEEEE. V lost 2 bases and J lost 0, with 6 bases in between. The CDR3 extends over 14 amino acids. The CDR3 DNA sequence: TGTGCCAGCAGCTTCGGGAGCTCCTACAATGAGCAGTTCTTC. It specifies CASSFGSSYNEQFF.

The V and J genes are TRBV1 and TRBJ1-1; the table's TRBD1 call for D was not verified on the DNA. TRBV1 is reported as a pseudogene. The CDR3 consists of 16 residues. CDR3 nucleotide sequence: TGCACCAGCAGCCAAGATAGGCAGGGGGCGAACACTGAAGCTTTCTTT. It yields the protein CTSSQDRQGANTEAFF.

This chain joins TRBV20-1 and TRBJ1-3; D call uncertain. Trimming took off 5 bases at V and 0 bases at J, with 2 bases between the two ends. CDR1 and CDR2 (germline): DFQATT, SNEGSKA (reference sequence). The CDR3 consists of 11 residues. The CDR3 region has the DNA TGCAGTGCTGACTCTGGAAACACCATATATTTT. Translated: CSADSGNTIYF.

The genes are TRBV7-9 and TRBJ1-5; 8 nucleotides line up with TRBD1. The germline V gene encodes CDR1 SEHNR and CDR2 FQNEAQ (reference sequence). J lost 7 bases, V lost 1 base, and 3 bases had no gene match. The CDR3 consists of 14 residues. CDR3 nucleotides: TGTGCCAGCAGCTTAGGGGGACAGGAACAGCCCCAGCATTTT. The encoded protein is CASSLGGQEQPQHF.

The J gene is TRBJ2-3, the V gene TRBV7-2, with D uncertain. The germline CDR1 and CDR2 sequences are SGHTA and FQGNSA. The V end was cut by 5 bases, the J end by 6 bases, with 12 bases between. The CDR3 totals 13 residues. CDR3 nucleotide sequence: TGTGCCAGCAGCAGAGGAATGCGGGATACGCAGTATTTT. It is translated as CASSRGMRDTQYF.

The CDR3 here is CAWSRDLDTIYF. The CDR3 DNA sequence: TGTGCCTGGAGTAGGGACCTCGACACCATATATTTT. The rearrangement joins TRBV30 to TRBJ1-3; D is perhaps TRBD1 (5 bases). Between the trimmed V and J ends, which lost 2 bases and 8 bases, there was a span of 10 bases. Germline CDR1 is GTSNPN and CDR2 is SVGIG (reference sequence). There are 12 residues in the CDR3.

The genes are TRBV11-2 and TRBJ2-7, with D possibly called TRBD1 or TRBD2 (5 bases each). V was clipped by 0 bases and J by 7 bases, with 13 bases between them. In germline, CDR1 is SGHAT, CDR2 FQNNGV. There are 14 residues in the CDR3. In nucleotides, the CDR3 is TGTGCCAGCAGCTTAGATCAGCCGGGGCGGGAGCAGTACTTC. The encoded protein is CASSLDQPGREQYF.

The chain has TRBV5-1 and TRBJ2-3, with a weak D call TRBD2 (6 bases). The CDR3 sequence is 15 residues long. Germline values: CDR1 SGHRS, CDR2 YFSETQ. V was pared by 0 bases and J by 5 bases, with 13 bases between. The CDR3 nucleotides read TGCGCCAGCAGCTTGGCCCGGGGGACGGGAGATACGCAGTATTTT. Protein sequence: CASSLARGTGDTQYF.

This chain connects TRBV19 to TRBJ1-2, with D possibly TRBD1 on 6 matching bases. CDR1 and CDR2 from the germline V gene are LNHDA and SQIVND (reference sequence). This CDR3 region has 16 residues. V shed 6 bases and J shed 2 bases, with 19 bases lying between them. CDR3 DNA sequence: TGTGCCAGTAGGGGAGACAGGAGCTTGAAAAACTATGGCTACACCTTC. It encodes CASRGDRSLKNYGYTF. Using reference TRBV19 and TRBJ1-2 for the parts outside the CDR3, the full variable domain is DGGITQSPKYLFRKEGQNVTLSCEQNLNHDAMYWYRQDPGQGLRLIYYSQIVNDFQKGDIAEGYSVSREKKESFPLTVTSAQKNPTAFYLCASRGDRSLKNYGYTFGSGTRLTVV.

This chain links TRBV10-3 with TRBJ2-7; D is possibly TRBD2 (5 bases). This CDR3 has 14 amino acids. From germline, CDR1 is ENHRY and CDR2 SYGVKD. V shed 3 bases and J shed 3 bases, with 12 bases lying between them. The CDR3 nucleotides are TGTGCCATCAGTGACCTTGGACTGGACTACGAGCAGTACTTC. Residues: CAISDLGLDYEQYF.

The rearrangement joins TRBV18 to TRBJ2-6; D ambiguous. This CDR3 has 13 amino acids. Germline assignment: CDR1 KGHSH and CDR2 LQKENI. V lost 3 bases and J lost 0, with 0 bases in between. CDR3 nucleotides: TGTGCCAGCTCACCCTCTGGGGCCAACGTCCTGACTTTC. It yields the protein CASSPSGANVLTF.

The chain carries TRBV7-9 and TRBJ1-4; the D is unclear. Per germline, CDR1 SEHNR and CDR2 FQNEAQ (reference sequence). This CDR3 is 12 amino acids long. The V and J ends lost 5 bases and 8 bases respectively, with 9 bases between them. DNA for the CDR3: TGTGCCAGCAGCCGACCAAGGGAAAAACTGTTTTTT. Amino acids: CASSRPREKLFF.

This chain connects TRBV7-6 to TRBJ2-2; 10 bases agree with TRBD2. V was pared by 2 bases and J by 3 bases, with 0 bases of the junction left unmatched. Germline V CDR1 and CDR2: SGHVS, FNYEAQ. CDR3 size: 15 residues. The DNA of the CDR3 is TGTGCCAGCAGCTTACTAGCGGGAGACACCGGGGAGCTGTTTTTT. Translating it yields CASSLLAGDTGELFF.

V is TRBV29-1 and J is TRBJ2-2; 14 positions agree with TRBD2. CDR3 length equals 15 residues. Looked up from germline, CDR1 is SQVTM and CDR2 is ANQGSEA. V gave up 7 bases and J gave up 1 base; unmatched junction bases: 2. CDR3 DNA sequence: TGCAGCGCGGGACTAGCGGGAGTGAACACCGGGGAGCTGTTTTTT. Amino acid sequence: CSAGLAGVNTGELFF.

In this sample, this clone turned up a few times. This chain uses TRBV7-8 with TRBJ1-5; D uncertain. The CDR3 is 16 residues long. V shed 2 bases and J shed 0 bases, with 11 bases lying between them. Per the germline V gene, CDR1 is SGHVS and CDR2 is FQNEAQ. The chain's CDR3 is CASSLMLGYSNQPQHF. The DNA of the CDR3 is TGTGCCAGCAGCTTAATGTTGGGGTATAGCAATCAGCCCCAGCATTTT.

The V gene is TRBV2, the J gene TRBJ1-1, with D maybe TRBD1 (6 bases). This CDR3 has 10 residues. The ends were cut back, 6 bases at V and 9 bases at J, with 8 bases in the middle. Germline V lookup: CDR1 SNHLY, CDR2 FYNNEI. CDR3 loop: CASRGQQAFF. The CDR3 DNA reads as TGTGCCAGCAGGGGACAACAAGCTTTCTTT.

This clone appeared a few times. The chain joins TRBV4-1 to TRBJ1-5, with D perhaps matching TRBD1 (6 bases). Trimming left V 3 bases short and J 1 base short, with 10 bases between. Germline lookup yields CDR1 MGHRA and CDR2 YSYEKL. This CDR3 has 15 amino acids. CDR3 sequence: CASSQGTLSNQPQHF. The CDR3 DNA sequence: TGCGCCAGCAGCCAGGGGACATTGAGCAATCAGCCCCAGCATTTT.

V gene TRBV7-9 combines with J gene TRBJ2-3; D is ambiguous. The CDR3 runs to 14 residues. Trimming removed 0 bases at V and 7 bases at J, with 11 bases between. Germline lookup yields CDR1 SEHNR and CDR2 FQNEAQ (reference sequence). In DNA form, the CDR3 reads TGTGCCAGCAGCTTAGCGCACAGCCCCCATACGCAGTATTTT. Its protein is CASSLAHSPHTQYF.

The rearrangement uses TRBV19 and TRBJ1-4, with TRBD1 identical over 7 bases. This CDR3 contains 14 residues. Germline lookup yields CDR1 LNHDA and CDR2 SQIVND (reference sequence). V dropped 5 bases and J dropped 5; count of bases not matched to a gene: 5. CDR3 region: CASSRTGLNEKLFF. DNA of the CDR3: TGTGCCAGTAGTCGGACAGGTTTAAATGAAAAACTGTTTTTT.

This clone was seen a single time. This sequence may be a read error, since a much larger clone differs from it by one base. The V call is TRBV5-8, the J call TRBJ2-7; 8 bases line up with TRBD1. Trimming took 1 base from V and 3 from J; bases not matched to a gene: 0. Germline V gives CDR1 SGHTS, CDR2 YDEGEE. The CDR3 extends over 13 amino acids. CDR3 region: CASSLTGGYEQYF. The CDR3 DNA follows: TGTGCCAGCAGCTTGACAGGGGGCTACGAGCAGTACTTC.

This clone was seen just once. In DNA, the CDR3 is TGCAGTGTAGCGAGACTGGATACGCAGTATTTT. This sequence encodes CSVARLDTQYF. The chain recombines TRBV20-1 with TRBJ2-3; D perhaps matches TRBD2 (5 bases). Germline V gives CDR1 DFQATT, CDR2 SNEGSKA (reference sequence). CDR3 length: 11 residues. Trimming stripped 7 bases from V and 6 bases from J, with 11 bases between.